A selection of T cell receptor beta chains follows, all from one sample in a study of long-term antiretroviral therapy in people with HIV. Only in-frame clones appear in the TCRdb table, and some are missing; sequencing was by immunoSEQ multiplex PCR. The repertoire holds 30,000 to 40,000 clones, with 75% to 90% as singletons. The source material was unsorted PBMCs, sampled 1.5 years after starting antiretroviral therapy. The source of these receptors is a man aged 18 to 30 with HIV. The CDR3 runs from the conserved cysteine through the conserved F or W. The order of the fields is clone size, V gene, CDR3 protein. Clone size is not always given. Where it is, it says once, few, many or a class for expanded clones.

>-|TRBV19
CASRGGNQPQHF
>-|TRBV2
CASTRDRGSYEQYF
>-|TRBV15
CATRPSGDRWSYGYTF
>-|TRBV27
CASSPEAGTPAGNTIYF
>once|TRBV7-2
CASSSTIAGLNTGELFF
>-|TRBV6-6
CASNPEGGGANVLTF
>-|TRBV7-2
CASSLGQLNTEAFF
>-|TRBV5-1
CASSFGLTGELFF
>-|TRBV27
CASSPTSGVINEQFF
>once|TRBV18
CASSPRSPGTSGSKSTDTQYF
>few|TRBV27
CASSPSRGPYEQYF
>-|TRBV28
CASSLSGTGSYEQYF
>few|TRBV10-1
CASSEGTSGREQYF
>-|TRBV11-2
CASSSNSAEQYF
>-|TRBV19
CASRFSSIGEETQYF
>-|TRBV15
CATSNRLDWRFGNTIYF
>-|TRBV25-1
CASSEDWGTGRTGELFF
>-|TRBV23-1
CASVWDIRSYEQYF
>-|TRBV6-1
CASSEGTGPYEQYF
>-|TRBV25-1
CASSGSLTGGLSYEQYF
>-|TRBV5-4
CASARQGSGNTIYF
>-|TRBV19
CASTFDPAVGEKLFF